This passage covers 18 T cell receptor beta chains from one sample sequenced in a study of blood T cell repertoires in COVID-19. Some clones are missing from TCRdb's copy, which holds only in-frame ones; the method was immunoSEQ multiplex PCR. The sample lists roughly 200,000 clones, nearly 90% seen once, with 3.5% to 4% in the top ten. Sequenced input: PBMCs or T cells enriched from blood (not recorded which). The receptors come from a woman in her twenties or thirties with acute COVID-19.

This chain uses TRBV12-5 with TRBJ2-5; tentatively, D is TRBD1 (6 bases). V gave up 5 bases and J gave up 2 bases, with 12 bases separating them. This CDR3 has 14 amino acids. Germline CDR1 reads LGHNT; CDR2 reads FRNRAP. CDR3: CASGLQGSQETQYF. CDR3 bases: TGTGCTAGTGGTCTCCAGGGGTCTCAAGAGACCCAGTACTTC.

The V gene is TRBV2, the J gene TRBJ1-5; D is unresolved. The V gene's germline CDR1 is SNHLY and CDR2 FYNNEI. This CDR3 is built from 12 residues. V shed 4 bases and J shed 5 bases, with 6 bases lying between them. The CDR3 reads CASSVEYQPQHF. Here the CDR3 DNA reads TGTGCCAGCAGTGTAGAGTATCAGCCCCAGCATTTT. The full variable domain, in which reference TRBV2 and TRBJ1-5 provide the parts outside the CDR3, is EPEVTQTPSHQVTQMGQEVILRCVPISNHLYFYWYRQILGQKVEFLVSFYNNEISEKSEIFDDQFSVERPDGSNFTLKIRSTKLEDSAMYFCASSVEYQPQHFGDGTRLSIL.

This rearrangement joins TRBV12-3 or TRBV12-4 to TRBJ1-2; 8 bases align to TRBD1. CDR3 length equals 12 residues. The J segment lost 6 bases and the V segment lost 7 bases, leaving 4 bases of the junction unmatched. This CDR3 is CASTRTGNGYTF. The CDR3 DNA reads TGTGCCAGCACCCGGACAGGGAATGGCTACACCTTC.

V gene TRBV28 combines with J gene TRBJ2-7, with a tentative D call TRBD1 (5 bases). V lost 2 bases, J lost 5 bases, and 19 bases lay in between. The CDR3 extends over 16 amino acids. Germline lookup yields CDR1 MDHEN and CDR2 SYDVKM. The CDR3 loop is CASSLMGRTLTDEQYF. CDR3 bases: TGTGCCAGCAGTTTAATGGGGCGCACCCTCACTGACGAGCAGTACTTC.

As DNA, the CDR3 is TGTGCCAGCAGCAAAGCCGGGACAGACATCTACGAGCAGTACTTC. Translated, it gives CASSKAGTDIYEQYF. The chain carries TRBV5-5 and TRBJ2-7; 7 bases fit TRBD1. Trimming at V came to 4 bases and at J to 3 bases, leaving 10 bases not matched to a gene. CDR3 length: 15 amino acids. Germline CDR1 is SGHKS and CDR2 is YYEKEE (reference sequence).

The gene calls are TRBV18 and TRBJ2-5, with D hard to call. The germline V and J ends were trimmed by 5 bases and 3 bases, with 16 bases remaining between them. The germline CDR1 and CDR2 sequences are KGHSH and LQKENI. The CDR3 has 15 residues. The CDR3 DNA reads TGTGCCAGCTCATTCGTCGGAAACTATGAAGAGACCCAGTACTTC. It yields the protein CASSFVGNYEETQYF. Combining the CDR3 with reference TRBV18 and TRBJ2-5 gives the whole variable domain NAGVMQNPRHLVRRRGQEARLRCSPMKGHSHVYWYRQLPEEGLKFMVYLQKENIIDESGMPKERFSAEFPKEGPSILRIQQVVRGDSAAYFCASSFVGNYEETQYFGPGTRLLVL.

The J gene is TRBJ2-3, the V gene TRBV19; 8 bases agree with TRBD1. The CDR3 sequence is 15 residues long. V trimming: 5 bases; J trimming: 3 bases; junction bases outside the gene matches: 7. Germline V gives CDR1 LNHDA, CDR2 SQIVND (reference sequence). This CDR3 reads CASSPGQGRTDTQYF. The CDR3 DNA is TGTGCCAGTAGTCCCGGACAGGGTAGGACAGATACGCAGTATTTT.

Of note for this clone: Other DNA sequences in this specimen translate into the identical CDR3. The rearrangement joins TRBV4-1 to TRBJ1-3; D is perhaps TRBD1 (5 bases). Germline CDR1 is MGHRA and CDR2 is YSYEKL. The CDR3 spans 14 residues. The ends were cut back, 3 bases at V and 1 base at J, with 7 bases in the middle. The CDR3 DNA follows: TGCGCCAGCAGCCAGGGGCCTTCTGGAAACACCATATATTTT. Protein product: CASSQGPSGNTIYF.

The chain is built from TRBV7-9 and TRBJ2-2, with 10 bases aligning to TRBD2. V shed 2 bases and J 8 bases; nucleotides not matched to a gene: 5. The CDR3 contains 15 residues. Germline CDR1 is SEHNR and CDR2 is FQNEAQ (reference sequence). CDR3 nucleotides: TGTGCCAGCAGCTTACAGCGGGGGGGCCTTGGGGAGCTGTTTTTT. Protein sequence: CASSLQRGGLGELFF.

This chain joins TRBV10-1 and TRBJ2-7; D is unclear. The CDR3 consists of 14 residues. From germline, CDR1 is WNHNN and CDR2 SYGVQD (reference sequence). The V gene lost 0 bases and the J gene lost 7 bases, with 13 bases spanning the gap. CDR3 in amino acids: CASSESPISREQYF. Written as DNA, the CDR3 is TGCGCCAGCAGTGAGTCCCCAATTAGCCGGGAGCAGTACTTC.

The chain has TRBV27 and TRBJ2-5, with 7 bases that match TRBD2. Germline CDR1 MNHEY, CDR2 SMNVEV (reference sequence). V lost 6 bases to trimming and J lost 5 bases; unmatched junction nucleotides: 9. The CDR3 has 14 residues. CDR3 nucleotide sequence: TGTGCCAGCAGGTTTACGGGGAGGGTGGAGACCCAGTACTTC. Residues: CASRFTGRVETQYF.

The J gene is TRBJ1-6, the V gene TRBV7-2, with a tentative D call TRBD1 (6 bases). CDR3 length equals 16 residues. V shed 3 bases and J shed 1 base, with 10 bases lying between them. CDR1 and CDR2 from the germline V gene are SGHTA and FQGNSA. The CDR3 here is CASSLGHGSYNSPLHF. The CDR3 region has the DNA TGTGCCAGCAGCTTGGGACACGGATCCTATAATTCACCCCTCCACTTT.

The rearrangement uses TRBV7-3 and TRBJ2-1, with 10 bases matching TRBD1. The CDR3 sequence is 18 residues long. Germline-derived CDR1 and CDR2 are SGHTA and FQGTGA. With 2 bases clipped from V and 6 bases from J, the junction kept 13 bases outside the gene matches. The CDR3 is CASSLGLTGTGVGNEQFF. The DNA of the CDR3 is TGTGCCAGCAGCTTAGGACTTACCGGGACAGGGGTAGGCAATGAGCAGTTCTTC.

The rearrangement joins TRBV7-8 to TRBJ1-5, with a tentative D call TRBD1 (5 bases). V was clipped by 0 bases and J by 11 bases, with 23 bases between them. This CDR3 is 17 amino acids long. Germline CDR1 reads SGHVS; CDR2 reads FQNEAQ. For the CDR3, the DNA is TGTGCCAGCAGCTTAGCGGCTACGTGGGGGAGGGACCCGTCCCAGCATTTT. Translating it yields CASSLAATWGRDPSQHF.

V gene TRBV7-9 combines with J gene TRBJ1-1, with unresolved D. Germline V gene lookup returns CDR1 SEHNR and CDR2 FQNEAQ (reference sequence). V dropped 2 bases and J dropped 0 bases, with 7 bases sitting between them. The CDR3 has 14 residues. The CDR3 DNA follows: TGTGCCAGCAGCTTAAGGAGCCTGAACACTGAAGCTTTCTTT. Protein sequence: CASSLRSLNTEAFF.

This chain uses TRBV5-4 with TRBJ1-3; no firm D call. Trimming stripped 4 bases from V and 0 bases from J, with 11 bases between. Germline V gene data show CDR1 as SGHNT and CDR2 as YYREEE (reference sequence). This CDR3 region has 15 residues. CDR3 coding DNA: TGTGCCAGCAGCCGCGAGGGCCTCTCTGGAAACACCATATATTTT. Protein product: CASSREGLSGNTIYF.

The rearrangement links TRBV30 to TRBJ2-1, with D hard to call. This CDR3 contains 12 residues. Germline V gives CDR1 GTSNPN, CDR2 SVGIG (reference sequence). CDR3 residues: CARGDLSDEQFF. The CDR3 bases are TGTGCGCGCGGTGATCTATCCGATGAGCAGTTCTTC.

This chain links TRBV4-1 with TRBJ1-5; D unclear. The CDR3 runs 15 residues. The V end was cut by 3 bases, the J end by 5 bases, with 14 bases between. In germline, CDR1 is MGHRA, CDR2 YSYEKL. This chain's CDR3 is CASSQGILLHQPQHF. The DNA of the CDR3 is TGCGCCAGCAGCCAGGGCATCTTACTCCATCAGCCCCAGCATTTT.